Sequencing of this TCR beta chain was carried out in a study of blood T cell repertoires in COVID-19 (dated by TCRdb to between 2020 and 2021). With regard to the full study: Samples covering the acute and convalescent phases of COVID-19 were provided by collaborators in the United States, Italy and Spain. A de-identified subject ID, COVID-19 status, age in years and sex were almost always included in the sample metadata. The repertoires were made available in a free public database intended to serve as a resource for research on the immune response to SARS-CoV-2. The material from the prospective study consisted of cDNA or gDNA derived from T cells, B-cell-depleted T cells, or PBMCs. Where available, HLA class I and class II types were taken from metadata supplied by the sample provider and were not determined by assay-based typing. Deeply sampled blood TCRbeta repertoires from subjects exposed to, actively infected with, or recovered from COVID-19 were included in the dataset. Samples came from the ongoing ImmuneRACE study (first 160 participants) plus 1,254 subjects from 6 global collaborators. On the study overall, not on this receptor specifically: How much clinical and demographic metadata was included differed by source and by participant, and the metadata was provided uncurated.

TCRbeta CDR3 regions were amplified from genomic DNA by means of the immunoSEQ Assay, a bias-controlled multiplex PCR. Turning to the authors' computational methods: The number of nucleated cells in each sample was estimated by amplification of reference gene primers within the assay. To quantify the absolute abundance of each unique TCRbeta CDR3 rearrangement, sequence reads were collapsed and filtered. For each sample, productive Simpson clonality was calculated by taking the square root of Simpson's diversity index across productive rearrangements. TCRdb stores this immuneACCESS table with in-frame sequences only. Part of the clones is absent; in the studies checked, under half of the shortfall reflects unresolved V genes, and no reason is known for the rest. Clone size and V and J calls were adopted from that table, with D and trimming inferred from the DNA. This sample is represented by 200,000 or so clones; about 80% of them were singletons. The ten largest clones represent 3% to 3.5% of the sample.

This clone has a handful of counts. Its antigen is unknown. The sample holds no much larger clone one base away, and base qualities are not on file. The germline V gene (reference sequence) gives CDR1 as LGHDT and CDR2 as YNNKEL. The CDR3 measures 14 amino acids from cysteine to phenylalanine. CDR3 DNA only is kept here, 42 bases in frame from base 1. The junction shows trimming of 4 bases on V and 3 bases on J, and the gene matches do not reach 5 bases of it. Samples from volunteer blood donors who had recovered from COVID-19 were contributed by a second Seattle source. Collaborating institutions collected whole blood in K2EDTA tubes following their own protocols. For TCRbeta analysis, collaborators shipped samples in one of three forms: frozen whole blood, isolated PBMCs, or DNA extracted from either of those sample types.

The sample taken for sequencing was peripheral blood. The origin of this receptor is a woman aged 30 to 39 who had recovered from COVID-19. Here the chain combines TRBV3-1 (or the pseudogene TRBV3-2) and TRBJ1-1; 7 bases in the junction line up with TRBD1. The nucleotide sequence is given as TGTGCCAGCAGCCCCACAGGGGAGGACACTGAAGCTTTCTTT. It specifies CASSPTGEDTEAFF.